This TCR beta chain emerged from a study of regulatory T cells in long-lasting Graves disease (dated by TCRdb to 2020 to 2023). Looking at the study overall: Newly diagnosed Graves' disease patients had taken antithyroid drugs for less than 3 months. Persistent Graves' disease patients were compared with newly diagnosed Graves' disease patients by peripheral blood TCR sequencing and RNA sequencing. The study was registered as a clinical trial and conducted in China. A total of some 33 samples were covered by TCR sequencing, comprising roughly 13 persistent and approximately 20 newly diagnosed Graves' disease patients. On the study overall, not on this receptor specifically: Persistent patients shared more public clonotypes among themselves (fewer than 3,000) than newly diagnosed patients did (about 900). The authors noted that the small sample size was a limitation that may lower accuracy. Preferential use of TRBV28, TRBJ1-2 and TRBJ2-5 was observed in persistent disease, whereas TRBV20-1 and TRBJ2-1 were favored in newly diagnosed disease. Because the primary lesion, thyroid tissue, could not be accessed, the study looked at peripheral blood alone. Compared with newly diagnosed patients, persistent Graves' disease patients had lower TCR Shannon entropy and fewer highly expanded clones, which suggests clonal expansion. Only the TCR beta chain was sequenced and analyzed.

The sample's time point label, in plain terms: newly diagnosed GD, antithyroid drugs for less than 3 months. For both TCR sequencing and RNA sequencing, RNA was extracted from PBMCs using TRIzol. The diagnosis of Graves' disease was made according to American Thyroid Association guidelines. Patients were recruited from an endocrinology department in Xi'an, China. From each patient, roughly 9 milliliters of peripheral blood was collected into an EDTA anticoagulant tube. PBMCs were isolated by Ficoll Paque Plus density gradient separation without further T cell sorting. An Agilent 2100 Bioanalyzer and agarose gel were used to check RNA quality, and a NanoDrop 2000 was used to measure RNA concentration. The receptor library was made with multiplex PCR. Sequencing took place on an Illumina HiSeq 4000. To build TCR beta libraries, CDR3 regions were amplified by Arm-PCR using iRepertoire HTBI primers. PCR products were gel purified before sequencing. Regarding the original processing steps: Gene usage analysis of CDR3 amino acid clonotypes relied on the 55 to 80 TRBV and around 13 TRBJ segments identified across samples. Filtered high-quality paired reads were merged into contigs using COPE and FqMerger. BLAST was used to align contigs to IMGT TRBV, TRBD and TRBJ reference genes, and CDR3 was defined according to IMGT. Highly expanded clones were defined as clonotypes with a frequency above 0.1%. Shannon entropy was used to measure repertoire diversity, and the Gini coefficient was used to measure V-J evenness. Public clonotypes were defined as clonotypes shared by more than one individual. The public sequencing data were trimmed at Q25 with fastp and processed into clonotypes with MiXCR by TCRdb, which kept only in-frame beta chains. Rows with a matching CDR3 protein are joined into one entry that keeps the most common DNA and genes. V and J calls and clone size were set by TCRdb, not the authors. Counted in this sample were over 350,000 distinct CDR3 sequences; 14% of them appeared once. The top ten clones comprise around a sixth of the sample.

CDR1 and CDR2 are drawn from the germline V gene (reference sequence): GTSNPN, SVGIG. Relative to germline, V is missing 0 bases and J is missing 3 bases, with 11 bases of the junction outside any gene match. From cysteine to phenylalanine, the CDR3 is 17 amino acids long. The DNA shown is the 51-base CDR3, in frame from base 1. About this clonotype: There is no known antigen for this receptor. Per-base quality was not reported, and no clone a single base away is much larger than it.

Separately, the same data were catalogued under a study of T cells in Graves' hyperthyroidism and ophthalmopathy. That second report states: A patient counted as having stable Graves' hyperthyroidism if no progression to ophthalmopathy occurred over 18 months of follow-up. Hyperthyroidism patients were aged 18 to 65 years and newly diagnosed, with disease duration of less than 2 months. Exclusion was applied to patients with uncontrolled infections, other autoimmune diseases, pregnancy or lactation. Diagnoses were established on the basis of clinical symptoms, serum thyroxine and TRAb, thyroid ultrasound, and orbital computed tomography. The TCR CDR3 was subjected to a first round of RT-PCR using the HTBI primer set and the Qiagen OneStep RT-PCR kit. Most expanded thyroid clonotypes (frequency above 0.001) were also found in blood, which suggests that blood repertoires may mirror thyroid immune responses. A 13 V-J signature model separated ophthalmopathy from stable hyperthyroidism, with over 85% sensitivity and 81.08% specificity in cross-validation and 80%/75% in testing. In validation, the model predicted progression to ophthalmopathy a median of around 6.5 months before onset, with roughly 68% sensitivity and roughly 79% specificity. To identify TCR V-J signatures that set the groups apart, the researchers used a discovery cohort of about a hundred patients, made up of 40 to 45 with Graves' ophthalmopathy and about 60 with stable Graves' hyperthyroidism. Prospective prediction of ophthalmopathy was tested in an independent validation cohort consisting of 18 hyperthyroidism patients and approximately 16 patients who later progressed to ophthalmopathy. For training and testing, the approximately 92 patients in the discovery cohort were randomly divided in a 7:3 ratio. In addition, the study compared T-cell repertoires in thyroid tissue and in blood from five to seven Graves' hyperthyroidism patients. After sampling, hyperthyroidism patients received methimazole starting at 30 mg daily, and ophthalmopathy patients received high-dose intravenous methylprednisolone. A second multiplex PCR round built the libraries, followed by size selection and purification. The libraries were sequenced on an Illumina HiSeq2000 using paired-end 100 bp reads. SOAPnuke was used to process the raw data, with reads discarded if the reads contained adapters or uncalled bases, had a mean Phred below 15, or lacked an exact constant-primer or identifier match. COPE v1.2.5 was used to merge high-quality paired reads, and clonotypes were defined as unique nucleotide sequences. MiTCR v1.1 was used to align clonotypes to the IMGT TRBV, TRBD and TRBJ reference segments. Only V-J combinations with frequency above 0.0001, covering approximately 99% of repertoires, were analysed. A TCS score was defined as the ratio between F50 (clonal expansion) and ExV (chaos), using BLOSUM62-based TCRdist between CDR3 peptides within each V-J. Welch's t-statistics and random forest reduced 500 to 650 V-J features to 10 to 15, which were used in a naive Bayes classifier (R e1071). No statistical method was used to set the sample size in advance, and investigators knew the group allocation. The paper describes TCR Vbeta CDR3 sequencing of more than 120 peripheral blood samples, made up of some 40 ophthalmopathy patients, 70 to 75 hyperthyroidism patients and 17 progressor patients.

This chain joins TRBV30 to TRBJ2-1; the junction holds 7 bases that match TRBD1. This clonotype was sampled from a woman in her 50s with Graves disease. Donor details come from another sample of the same person, matched by shared clones. Specimen: peripheral blood mononuclear cells (PBMCs), collected at new diagnosis, from a patient treated with antithyroid drugs. The CDR3 protein sequence reads: CAWSVFDRATLYNEQFF. Read as DNA, the sequence is TGTGCCTGGAGTGTATTTGACAGGGCGACTCTCTACAATGAGCAGTTCTTC.